A single T cell receptor beta chain is shown here with its context. The antigen is unknown. Profiling relied on immunoSEQ multiplex PCR, and the TCRdb table lists in-frame clones only, not all of them. The table lists 150,000 or so clones, roughly nine tenths of them singletons. The data derive from a study of cytomegalovirus exposure and HLA in healthy donors. Study background: The 110 or so validation repertoires used a platform that matched the one used for the 550 to 800 first-cohort repertoires, as a later analysis reported. Study-wide results and limits: For cytomegalovirus status, the classifier reportedly gave diagnoses with high specificity and sensitivity. There were fewer than 200 TCR beta chains listed as cytomegalovirus-associated. Three chains linked to CMV were shown in vitro to be specific for CMV antigens.

The material sequenced was PBMCs. The receptor was isolated from a woman younger than 30 in good health and CMV-seronegative.

CDR3 bases: TGTGCCAGCAGCGAGACAGGGGGCAGCTATGGCTACACCTTC. Translation: CASSETGGSYGYTF. The rearrangement links TRBV5-6 to TRBJ1-2; 10 nucleotides match TRBD1. With V trimmed by 4 bases and J by 4 bases, 4 bases remained unmatched. The germline V gene encodes CDR1 SGHDT and CDR2 YYEEEE. CDR3 length: 14 residues.